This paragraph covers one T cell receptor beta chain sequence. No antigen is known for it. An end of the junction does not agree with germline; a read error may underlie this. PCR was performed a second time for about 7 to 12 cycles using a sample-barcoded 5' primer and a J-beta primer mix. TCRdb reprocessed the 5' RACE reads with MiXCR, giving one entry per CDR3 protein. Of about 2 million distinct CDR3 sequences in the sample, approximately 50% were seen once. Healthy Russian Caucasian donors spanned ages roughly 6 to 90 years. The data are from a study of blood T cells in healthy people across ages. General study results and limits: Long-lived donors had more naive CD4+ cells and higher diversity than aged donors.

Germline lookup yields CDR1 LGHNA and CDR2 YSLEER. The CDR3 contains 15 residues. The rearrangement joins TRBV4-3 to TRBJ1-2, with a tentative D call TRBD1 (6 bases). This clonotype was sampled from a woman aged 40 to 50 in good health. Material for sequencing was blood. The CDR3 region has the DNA TGCGCCAGCAGCCAAGAAGGGCAGGGGTTGGGTGGCCACACCTTC. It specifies CASSQEGQGLGGHTF.